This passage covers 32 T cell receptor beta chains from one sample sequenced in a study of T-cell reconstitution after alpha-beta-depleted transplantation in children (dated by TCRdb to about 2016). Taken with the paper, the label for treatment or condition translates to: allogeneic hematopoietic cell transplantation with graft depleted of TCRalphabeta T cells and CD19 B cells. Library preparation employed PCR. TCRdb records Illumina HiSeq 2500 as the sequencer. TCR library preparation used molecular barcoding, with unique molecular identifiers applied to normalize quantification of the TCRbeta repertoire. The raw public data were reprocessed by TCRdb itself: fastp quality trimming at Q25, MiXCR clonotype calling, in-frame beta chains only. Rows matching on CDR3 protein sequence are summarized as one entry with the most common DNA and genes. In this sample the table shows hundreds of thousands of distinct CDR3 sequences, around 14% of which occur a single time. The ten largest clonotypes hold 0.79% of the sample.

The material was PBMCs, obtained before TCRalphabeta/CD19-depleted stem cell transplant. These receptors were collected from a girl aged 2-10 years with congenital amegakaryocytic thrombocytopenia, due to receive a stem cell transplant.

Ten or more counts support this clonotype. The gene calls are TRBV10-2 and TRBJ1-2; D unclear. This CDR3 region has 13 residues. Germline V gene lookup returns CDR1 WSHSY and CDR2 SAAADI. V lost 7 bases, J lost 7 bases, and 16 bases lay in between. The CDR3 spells CASTSGPFPGYTF. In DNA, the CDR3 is TGCGCCAGCACCTCCGGACCCTTTCCTGGCTACACCTTC.

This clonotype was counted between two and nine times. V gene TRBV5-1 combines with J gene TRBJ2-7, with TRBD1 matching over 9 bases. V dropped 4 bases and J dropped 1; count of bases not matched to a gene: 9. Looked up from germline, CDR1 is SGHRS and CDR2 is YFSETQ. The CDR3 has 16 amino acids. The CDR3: CASSLTGQGSSYEQYF. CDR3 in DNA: TGCGCCAGCAGCCTAACGGGACAGGGAAGTTCCTACGAGCAGTACTTC.

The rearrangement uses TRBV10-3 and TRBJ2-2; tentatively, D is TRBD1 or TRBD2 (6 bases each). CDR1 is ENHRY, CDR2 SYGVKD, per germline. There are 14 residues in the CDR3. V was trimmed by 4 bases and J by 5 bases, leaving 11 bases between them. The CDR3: CAISVSGATGELFF. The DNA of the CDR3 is TGTGCCATCAGTGTGTCGGGGGCGACCGGGGAGCTGTTTTTT.

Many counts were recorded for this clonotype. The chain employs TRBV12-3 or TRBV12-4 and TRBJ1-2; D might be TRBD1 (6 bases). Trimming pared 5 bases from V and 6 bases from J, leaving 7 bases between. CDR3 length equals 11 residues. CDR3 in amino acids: CASSPGDGYTF. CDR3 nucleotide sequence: TGTGCCAGCAGTCCAGGGGATGGCTACACCTTC.

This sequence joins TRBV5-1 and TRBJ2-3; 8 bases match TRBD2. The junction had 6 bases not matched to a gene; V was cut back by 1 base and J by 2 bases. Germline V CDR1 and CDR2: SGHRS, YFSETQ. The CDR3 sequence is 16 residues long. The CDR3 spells CASSLRLAFATDTQYF. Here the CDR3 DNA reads TGCGCCAGCAGCTTGAGACTAGCGTTCGCCACAGATACGCAGTATTTT.

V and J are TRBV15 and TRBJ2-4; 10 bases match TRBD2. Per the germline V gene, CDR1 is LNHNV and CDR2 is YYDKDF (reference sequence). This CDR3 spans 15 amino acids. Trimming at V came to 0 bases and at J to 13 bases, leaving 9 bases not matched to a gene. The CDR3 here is CATSRDRTSGKNQYF. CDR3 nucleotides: TGTGCCACCAGCAGAGATCGGACTAGCGGAAAAAACCAGTACTTC.

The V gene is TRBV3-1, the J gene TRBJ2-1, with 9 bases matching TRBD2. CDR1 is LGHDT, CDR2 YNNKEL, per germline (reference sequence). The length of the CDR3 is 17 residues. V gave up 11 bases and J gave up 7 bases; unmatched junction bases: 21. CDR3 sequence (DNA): TGTGCCTCCACCCAAGATCCCGGGGTAGCGGGAGAAAATGAGCAGTTCTTC. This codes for CASTQDPGVAGENEQFF.

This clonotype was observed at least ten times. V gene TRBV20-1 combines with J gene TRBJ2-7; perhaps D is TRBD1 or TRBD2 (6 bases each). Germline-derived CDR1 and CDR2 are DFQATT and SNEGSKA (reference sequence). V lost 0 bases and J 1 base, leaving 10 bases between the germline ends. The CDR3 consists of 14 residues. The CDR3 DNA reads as TGCAGTGCTAGAGATCCGGGGGCTTCCTACGAGCAGTACTTC. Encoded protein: CSARDPGASYEQYF.

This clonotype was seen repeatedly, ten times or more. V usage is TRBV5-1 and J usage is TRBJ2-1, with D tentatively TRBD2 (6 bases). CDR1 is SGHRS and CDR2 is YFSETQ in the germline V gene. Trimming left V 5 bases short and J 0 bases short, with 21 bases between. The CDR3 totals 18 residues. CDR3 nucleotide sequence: TGCGCCAGCAGTCTAGTCGGGTTAGCGACTAGCTCCTACAATGAGCAGTTCTTC. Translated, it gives CASSLVGLATSSYNEQFF.

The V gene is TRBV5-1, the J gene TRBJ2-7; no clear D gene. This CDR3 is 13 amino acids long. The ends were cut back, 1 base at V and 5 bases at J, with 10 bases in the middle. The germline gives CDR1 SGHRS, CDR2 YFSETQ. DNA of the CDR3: TGCGCCAGCAGCTTGCGAGGAATCGACGAGCAGTACTTC. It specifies CASSLRGIDEQYF.

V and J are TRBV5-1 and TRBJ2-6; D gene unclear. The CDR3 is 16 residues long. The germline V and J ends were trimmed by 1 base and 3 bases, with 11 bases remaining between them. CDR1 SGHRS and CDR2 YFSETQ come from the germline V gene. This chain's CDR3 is CASSLQGIGGANVLTF. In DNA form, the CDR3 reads TGCGCCAGCAGCTTGCAAGGTATAGGTGGGGCCAACGTCCTGACTTTC.

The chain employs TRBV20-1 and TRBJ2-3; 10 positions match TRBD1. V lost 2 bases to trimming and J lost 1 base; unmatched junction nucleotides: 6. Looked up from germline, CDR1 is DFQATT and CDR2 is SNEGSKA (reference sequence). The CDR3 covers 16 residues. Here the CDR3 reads CSARSDRGPRTDTQYF. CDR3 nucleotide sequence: TGCAGTGCTAGAAGCGACAGGGGGCCTCGCACAGATACGCAGTATTTT.

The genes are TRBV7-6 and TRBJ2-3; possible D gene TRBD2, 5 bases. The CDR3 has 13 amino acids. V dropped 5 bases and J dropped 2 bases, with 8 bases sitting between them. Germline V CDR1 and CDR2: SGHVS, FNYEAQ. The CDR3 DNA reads TGTGCCAGCAGCACGACTAACACAGATACGCAGTATTTT. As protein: CASSTTNTDTQYF.

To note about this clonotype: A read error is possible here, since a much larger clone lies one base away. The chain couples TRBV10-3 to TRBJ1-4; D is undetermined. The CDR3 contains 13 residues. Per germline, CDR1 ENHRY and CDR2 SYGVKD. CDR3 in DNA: TGTGCCATCAGTGAGGAACTTAATGATAAACTGTTTTTT. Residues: CAISEELNDKLFF.

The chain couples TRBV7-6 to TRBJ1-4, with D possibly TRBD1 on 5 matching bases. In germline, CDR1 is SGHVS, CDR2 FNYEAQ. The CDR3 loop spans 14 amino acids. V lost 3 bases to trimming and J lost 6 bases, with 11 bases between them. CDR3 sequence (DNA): TGTGCCAGCAGCTTGGGACTGATTGATGAAAAACTGTTTTTT. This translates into CASSLGLIDEKLFF.

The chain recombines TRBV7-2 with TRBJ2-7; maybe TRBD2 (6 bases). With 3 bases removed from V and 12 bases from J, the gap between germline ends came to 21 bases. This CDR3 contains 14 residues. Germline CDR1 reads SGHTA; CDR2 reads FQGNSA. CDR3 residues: CASSLGDSLLSGYF. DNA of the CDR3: TGTGCCAGCAGCTTGGGGGACTCCCTACTTAGCGGGTACTTC.

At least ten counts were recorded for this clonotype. Here the CDR3 reads CASSFIAGGPYEQYF. The CDR3 nucleotides read TGTGCCAGCAGTTTCATAGCGGGAGGGCCCTACGAGCAGTACTTC. The chain couples TRBV12-3 or TRBV12-4 to TRBJ2-7; 11 bases are shared with TRBD2. The CDR3 extends over 15 amino acids. The V segment lost 3 bases and the J segment 2 bases; nucleotides outside the gene matches: 3.

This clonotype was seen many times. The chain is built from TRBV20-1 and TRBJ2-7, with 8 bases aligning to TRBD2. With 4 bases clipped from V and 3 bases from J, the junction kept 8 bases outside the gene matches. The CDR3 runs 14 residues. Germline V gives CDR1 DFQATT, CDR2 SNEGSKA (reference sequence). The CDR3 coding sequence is TGCAGTGCTACAGGGACTAGGGGTGACTACGAGCAGTACTTC. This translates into CSATGTRGDYEQYF.

CDR3 sequence: CASSYPTSVPNTGELFF. The CDR3 DNA reads TGTGCCAGCAGTTACCCAACTAGCGTTCCGAACACCGGGGAGCTGTTTTTT. This chain joins TRBV12-3 or TRBV12-4 and TRBJ2-2; TRBD2 aligns across 7 bases. The V and J ends lost 4 bases and 0 bases, in that order; junction bases with no gene match: 8. This CDR3 comprises 17 residues.

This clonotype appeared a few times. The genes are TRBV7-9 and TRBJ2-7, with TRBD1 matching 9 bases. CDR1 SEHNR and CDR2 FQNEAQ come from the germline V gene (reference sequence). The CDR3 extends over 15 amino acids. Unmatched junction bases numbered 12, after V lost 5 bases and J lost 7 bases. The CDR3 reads CASSQKTGGWEEQYF. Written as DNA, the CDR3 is TGTGCCAGCAGCCAAAAGACAGGGGGTTGGGAAGAGCAGTACTTC.

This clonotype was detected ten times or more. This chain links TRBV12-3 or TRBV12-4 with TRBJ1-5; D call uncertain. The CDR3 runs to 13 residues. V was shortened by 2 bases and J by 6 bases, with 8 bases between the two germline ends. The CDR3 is CASSLTAGQPQHF. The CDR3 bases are TGTGCCAGCAGTTTAACAGCGGGTCAGCCCCAGCATTTT.

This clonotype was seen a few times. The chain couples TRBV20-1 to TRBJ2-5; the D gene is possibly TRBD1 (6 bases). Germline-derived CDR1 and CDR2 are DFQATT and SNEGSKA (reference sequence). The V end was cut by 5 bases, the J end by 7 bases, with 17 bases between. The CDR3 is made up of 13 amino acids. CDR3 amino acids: CSADRQVLGTQYF. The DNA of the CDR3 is TGCAGTGCTGACAGACAGGTCTTGGGGACCCAGTACTTC.

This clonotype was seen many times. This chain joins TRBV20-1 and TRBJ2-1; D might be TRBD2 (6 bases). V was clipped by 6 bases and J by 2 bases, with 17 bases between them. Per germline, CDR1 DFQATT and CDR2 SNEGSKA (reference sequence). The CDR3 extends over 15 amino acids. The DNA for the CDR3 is TGCAGTGCAAACCACCGGGACTGGACCTACAATGAGCAGTTCTTC. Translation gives CSANHRDWTYNEQFF.

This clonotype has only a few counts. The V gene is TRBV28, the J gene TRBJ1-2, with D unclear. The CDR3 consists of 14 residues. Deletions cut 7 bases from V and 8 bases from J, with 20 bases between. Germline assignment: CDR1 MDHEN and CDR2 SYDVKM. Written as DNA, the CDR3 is TGTGCCAGCACCACTCTTTTGTCAGAGAAGGGCTACACCTTC. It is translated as CASTTLLSEKGYTF.

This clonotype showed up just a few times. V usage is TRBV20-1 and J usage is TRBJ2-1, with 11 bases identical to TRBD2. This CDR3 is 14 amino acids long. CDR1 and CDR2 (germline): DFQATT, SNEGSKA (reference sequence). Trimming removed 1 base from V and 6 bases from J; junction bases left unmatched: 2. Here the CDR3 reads CSARVLAGGNEQFF. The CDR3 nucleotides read TGCAGTGCTAGAGTTCTAGCGGGAGGCAATGAGCAGTTCTTC.

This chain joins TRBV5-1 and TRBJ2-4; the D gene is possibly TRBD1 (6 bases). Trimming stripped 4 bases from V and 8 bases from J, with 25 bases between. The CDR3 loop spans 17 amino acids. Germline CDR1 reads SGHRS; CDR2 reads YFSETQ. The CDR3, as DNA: TGCGCCAGCAGCAGGACAGCGTACGGCCCTAAAAACCACATTCAGTACTTC. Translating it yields CASSRTAYGPKNHIQYF. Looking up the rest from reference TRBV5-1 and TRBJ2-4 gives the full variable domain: KAGVTQTPRYLIKTRGQQVTLSCSPISGHRSVSWYQQTPGQGLQFLFEYFSETQRNKGNFPGRFSGRQFSNSRSEMNVSTLELGDSALYLCASSRTAYGPKNHIQYFGAGTRLSVL.

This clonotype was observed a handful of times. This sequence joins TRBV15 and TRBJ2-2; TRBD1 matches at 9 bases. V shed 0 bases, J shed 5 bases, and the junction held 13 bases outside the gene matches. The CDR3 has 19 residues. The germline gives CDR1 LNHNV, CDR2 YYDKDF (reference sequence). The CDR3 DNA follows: TGTGCCACCAGCAGAGAAAGTACTTGGACAGGGGAGGTAACCGGGGAGCTGTTTTTT. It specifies CATSRESTWTGEVTGELFF.

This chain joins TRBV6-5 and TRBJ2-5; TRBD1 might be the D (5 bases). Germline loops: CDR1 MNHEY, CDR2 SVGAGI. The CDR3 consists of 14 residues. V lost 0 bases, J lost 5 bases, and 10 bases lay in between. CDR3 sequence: CASSYSPGLETQYF. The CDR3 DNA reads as TGTGCCAGCAGTTACTCGCCAGGGCTGGAGACCCAGTACTTC.

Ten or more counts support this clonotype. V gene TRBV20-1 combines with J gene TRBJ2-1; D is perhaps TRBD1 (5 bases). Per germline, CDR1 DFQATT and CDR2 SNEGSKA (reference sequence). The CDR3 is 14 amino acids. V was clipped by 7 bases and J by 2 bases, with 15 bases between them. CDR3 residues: CSVIQGSAYNEQFF. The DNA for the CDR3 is TGCAGTGTCATCCAGGGTTCGGCCTACAATGAGCAGTTCTTC.

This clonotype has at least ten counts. CDR3 nucleotides: TGCGCCAGCAGCTTGCCGGGATCAGATACGCAGTATTTT. Encoded protein: CASSLPGSDTQYF. The rearrangement links TRBV5-1 to TRBJ2-3; maybe TRBD2 (5 bases). This CDR3 has 13 residues. The V gene lost 1 base and the J gene lost 4 bases, with 7 bases spanning the gap. Germline loops: CDR1 SGHRS, CDR2 YFSETQ.

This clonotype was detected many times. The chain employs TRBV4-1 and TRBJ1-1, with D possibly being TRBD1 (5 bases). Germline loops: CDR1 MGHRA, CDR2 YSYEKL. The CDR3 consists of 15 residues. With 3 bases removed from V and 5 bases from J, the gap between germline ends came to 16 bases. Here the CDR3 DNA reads TGCGCCAGCAGCCAGGGACCTCGCGGTTTGACTGAAGCTTTCTTT. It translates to CASSQGPRGLTEAFF.

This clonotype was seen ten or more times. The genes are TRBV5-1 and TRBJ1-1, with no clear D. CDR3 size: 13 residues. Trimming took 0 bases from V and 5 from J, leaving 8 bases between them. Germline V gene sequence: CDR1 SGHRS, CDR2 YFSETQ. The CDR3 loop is CASSLDGETEAFF. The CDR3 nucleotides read TGCGCCAGCAGCTTGGATGGAGAAACTGAAGCTTTCTTT.